Following are 29 T cell receptor beta chains from one sample sequenced in a study of cytomegalovirus exposure and HLA in healthy donors. Primers included in the PCR were 60 Vbeta and 13 Jbeta primers. Some clones are missing from TCRdb's copy, which holds only in-frame ones; the method was immunoSEQ multiplex PCR. The sample contains about 160,000 clones, 80% of which appear only once. Material: PBMCs. The source is a human donor in good health.

The V gene is TRBV4-2, the J gene TRBJ1-2, with 8 positions matching TRBD1. The V segment lost 4 bases and the J segment 5 bases; nucleotides outside the gene matches: 6. Germline loops: CDR1 LGHNA, CDR2 YNFKEQ. The CDR3 sequence is 14 residues long. CDR3: CASSRGQGGYGYTF. In DNA form, the CDR3 reads TGTGCCAGCAGCCGTGGACAGGGCGGGTATGGCTACACCTTC.

CDR3 sequence: CAIGQLNTEAFF. The CDR3 DNA sequence: TGTGCCATCGGACAGCTGAACACTGAAGCTTTCTTT. The V and J genes are TRBV10-3 and TRBJ1-1; tentative D call: TRBD1 (6 bases). The CDR3 is made up of 12 amino acids. Germline V gene lookup returns CDR1 ENHRY and CDR2 SYGVKD. Trimming pared 8 bases from V and 0 bases from J, leaving 7 bases between.

The chain links TRBV27 to TRBJ2-7, with 9 nucleotides matching TRBD1. J lost 2 bases, V lost 4 bases, and 6 bases had no gene match. The CDR3 totals 15 residues. Germline assignment: CDR1 MNHEY and CDR2 SMNVEV (reference sequence). The CDR3 protein is CASSSRGQGTYEQYF. The CDR3 DNA sequence: TGTGCCAGCAGTTCACGTGGACAGGGGACCTACGAGCAGTACTTC.

The gene calls are TRBV2 and TRBJ1-2; perhaps TRBD1 as D (5 bases). This CDR3 is 13 amino acids long. Germline CDR1 is SNHLY and CDR2 is FYNNEI. The V end lost 3 bases, the J end lost 8 bases, and 13 bases lay between the germline ends. The CDR3 reads CASSDQGSSGYTF. CDR3 DNA sequence: TGTGCCAGCAGTGATCAGGGAAGTAGCGGCTACACCTTC.

Here the CDR3 reads CASGLGDRGLYGNTIYF. The CDR3 coding sequence is TGTGCTAGTGGTTTGGGGGACAGGGGGCTGTATGGAAACACCATATATTTT. The gene calls are TRBV12-5 and TRBJ1-3; 12 positions agree with TRBD1. The J segment lost 3 bases and the V segment lost 1 base, leaving 4 bases of the junction unmatched. This CDR3 has 17 amino acids. Germline values: CDR1 LGHNT, CDR2 FRNRAP.

This clone was found once. The J gene is TRBJ2-7, the V gene TRBV11-2, with a weak D call TRBD1 (5 bases). V lost 5 bases to trimming and J lost 3 bases, with 14 bases between them. Germline V gene sequence: CDR1 SGHAT, CDR2 FQNNGV. The CDR3 spans 14 residues. The CDR3 loop is CASSPADSYYEQYF. The CDR3 bases are TGTGCCAGCAGCCCCGCTGACAGCTACTACGAGCAGTACTTC.

The chain uses TRBV20-1 and TRBJ2-5, with 7 bases identical to TRBD2. The CDR3 is 11 amino acids. Looked up from germline, CDR1 is DFQATT and CDR2 is SNEGSKA (reference sequence). Trimming at V came to 7 bases and at J to 5 bases, leaving 4 bases not matched to a gene. The CDR3 protein is CSVRAGETQYF. Written as DNA, the CDR3 is TGCAGTGTCAGAGCGGGGGAGACCCAGTACTTC.

This chain links TRBV15 with TRBJ2-7; 7 bases are a match to TRBD1. This CDR3 comprises 14 residues. The trim removed 0 bases at V and 6 bases at J, leaving 5 bases unmatched. Germline lookup yields CDR1 LNHNV and CDR2 YYDKDF (reference sequence). CDR3 residues: CATSRDGRGSEQYF. The CDR3 bases are TGTGCCACCAGCAGAGATGGCAGGGGGAGCGAGCAGTACTTC.

This chain links TRBV2 with TRBJ2-7; D is possibly TRBD1 (6 bases). The V end was cut by 7 bases, the J end by 1 base, with 11 bases between. This CDR3 spans 13 amino acids. Germline CDR1 SNHLY, CDR2 FYNNEI. The CDR3 DNA follows: TGTGCCAGCACGTGGGACACGTCCTACGAGCAGTACTTC. Amino acids: CASTWDTSYEQYF.

This clone has a handful of counts. This chain joins TRBV7-2 and TRBJ2-7; no firm D call. This CDR3 region has 13 residues. The V gene's germline CDR1 is SGHTA and CDR2 FQGNSA. Trimming removed 1 base at V and 2 bases at J, with 6 bases between. The CDR3: CASSLDGTYEQYF. The CDR3, as DNA: TGTGCCAGCAGCTTAGACGGTACCTACGAGCAGTACTTC.

The CDR3 nucleotides are TGTGCCAGCAGCTTGAGGACAGAGTATAATTCACCCCTCCACTTT. Translation gives CASSLRTEYNSPLHF. This sequence joins TRBV5-5 and TRBJ1-6, with D possibly matching TRBD1 (6 bases). Trimming removed 1 base at V and 4 bases at J, with 9 bases between. Per the germline V gene, CDR1 is SGHKS and CDR2 is YYEKEE (reference sequence). This CDR3 has 15 amino acids. The entire variable domain, with the rest obtained from reference TRBV5-5 and TRBJ1-6, is as follows: DAGVTQSPTHLIKTRGQQVTLRCSPISGHKSVSWYQQVLGQGPQFIFQYYEKEERGRGNFPDRFSARQFPNYSSELNVNALLLGDSALYLCASSLRTEYNSPLHFGNGTRLTVT.

The CDR3 here is CASSLPGQGGYTF. The DNA for the CDR3 is TGTGCCAGCAGTTTACCGGGACAGGGAGGCTACACCTTC. V gene TRBV28 combines with J gene TRBJ1-2; 9 bases are shared with TRBD1. The CDR3 runs to 13 residues. In germline, CDR1 is MDHEN, CDR2 SYDVKM. V dropped 2 bases and J dropped 8; count of bases not matched to a gene: 3.

The rearrangement uses TRBV2 and TRBJ2-7, with TRBD2 matching over 7 bases. J lost 3 bases, V lost 2 bases, and 7 bases had no gene match. The germline V gene encodes CDR1 SNHLY and CDR2 FYNNEI. CDR3 length: 15 amino acids. The CDR3 coding sequence is TGTGCCAGCAGTGAAAGGTTCGGGGGGTACTACGAGCAGTACTTC. Translated, it gives CASSERFGGYYEQYF.

This clone has just a few counts. This chain links TRBV7-9 with TRBJ1-2; possibly TRBD1 for D (6 bases). V dropped 5 bases and J dropped 3 bases, with 16 bases sitting between them. This CDR3 spans 15 amino acids. CDR1 SEHNR and CDR2 FQNEAQ come from the germline V gene (reference sequence). The CDR3 spells CASSRDTLEDYGYTF. DNA for the CDR3: TGTGCCAGCAGCCGGGACACCCTGGAAGACTATGGCTACACCTTC. The variable domain in full, with the rest retrieved from reference TRBV7-9 and TRBJ1-2, is DTGVSQNPRHKITKRGQNVTFRCDPISEHNRLYWYRQTLGQGPEFLTYFQNEAQLEKSRLLSDRFSAERPKGSFSTLEIQRTEQGDSAMYLCASSRDTLEDYGYTFGSGTRLTVV.

The chain combines TRBV11-2 with TRBJ2-6, with a possible D match to TRBD1 (6 bases). With 3 bases removed from V and 3 bases from J, the gap between germline ends came to 21 bases. Germline V lookup: CDR1 SGHAT, CDR2 FQNNGV. The CDR3 covers 19 residues. The DNA of the CDR3 is TGTGCCAGCAGCTTGTCCCCGGGACAAAAAGGAAGTGGGGCCAACGTCCTGACTTTC. Protein sequence: CASSLSPGQKGSGANVLTF.

Only one count was recorded for this clone. The V call is TRBV19, the J call TRBJ2-7; possible D gene TRBD1, 5 bases. CDR1 is LNHDA, CDR2 SQIVND, per germline (reference sequence). This CDR3 has 11 amino acids. Trimming took off 6 bases at V and 6 bases at J, with 9 bases between the two ends. The CDR3 is CASSWGFEQYF. The CDR3 coding sequence is TGTGCCAGTAGCTGGGGCTTCGAGCAGTACTTC. Variable domain in full (rest from reference TRBV19 and TRBJ2-7): DGGITQSPKYLFRKEGQNVTLSCEQNLNHDAMYWYRQDPGQGLRLIYYSQIVNDFQKGDIAEGYSVSREKKESFPLTVTSAQKNPTAFYLCASSWGFEQYFGPGTRLTVT.

The chain links TRBV4-1 to TRBJ2-7; D might be TRBD2 (5 bases). The CDR3 contains 14 residues. Trimming pared 1 base from V and 3 bases from J, leaving 10 bases between. Germline assignment: CDR1 MGHRA and CDR2 YSYEKL. The CDR3 is CASSQVEGDYEQYF. The CDR3 region has the DNA TGCGCCAGCAGCCAAGTCGAGGGCGACTACGAGCAGTACTTC.

The chain has TRBV5-8 and TRBJ2-5, with TRBD2 as a possible D gene (6 bases). CDR1 and CDR2 from the germline V gene are SGHTS and YDEGEE. Trimming removed 4 bases at V and 5 bases at J, with 24 bases between. The CDR3 sequence is 17 residues long. The CDR3 bases are TGTGCCAGCAGCCCTCGTGGTGGGACTGGGGTAAAGGAGACCCAGTACTTC. It encodes CASSPRGGTGVKETQYF.

This rearrangement joins TRBV10-2 to TRBJ2-3, with 7 bases aligning to TRBD1. The germline V gene encodes CDR1 WSHSY and CDR2 SAAADI. This CDR3 has 13 amino acids. V was pared by 6 bases and J by 4 bases, with 4 bases of the junction left unmatched. CDR3 nucleotide sequence: TGCGCCAGCAGCTTACAGGGGCCAGATACGCAGTATTTT. Translated: CASSLQGPDTQYF.

This rearrangement joins TRBV9 to TRBJ2-5; possible D gene TRBD2, 6 bases. CDR3 length: 11 residues. Per the germline V gene, CDR1 is SGDLS and CDR2 is YYNGEE. The V end lost 3 bases, the J end lost 14 bases, and 14 bases lay between the germline ends. The CDR3 DNA is TGTGCCAGCAGCGCCGGACTAACGCTCTACTTC. Protein: CASSAGLTLYF.

The V and J genes are TRBV7-9 and TRBJ2-7, with 9 bases that match TRBD2. This CDR3 comprises 17 residues. Germline-derived CDR1 and CDR2 are SEHNR and FQNEAQ (reference sequence). V shed 5 bases, J shed 0 bases, and the junction held 11 bases outside the gene matches. The CDR3 sequence is CASSPAGGRDVSYEQYF. The CDR3, as DNA: TGTGCCAGCAGCCCGGCGGGGGGGCGGGACGTCTCCTACGAGCAGTACTTC.

V is TRBV27 and J is TRBJ1-6; 7 nucleotides match TRBD1. This CDR3 has 15 amino acids. Germline V lookup: CDR1 MNHEY, CDR2 SMNVEV (reference sequence). Germline trimming cut 0 bases from V and 8 bases from J; bases unmatched to any gene: 4. CDR3 coding DNA: TGTGCCAGCAGTTTATCGGGCCAGGGGGATTCACCCCTCCACTTT. Translation gives CASSLSGQGDSPLHF.

This clone came up once. This rearrangement joins TRBV6-5 to TRBJ2-4; 9 bases map to TRBD1. Germline CDR1 and CDR2: MNHEY and SVGAGI. Trimming removed 6 bases from V and 6 bases from J; junction bases left unmatched: 9. There are 15 residues in the CDR3. CDR3 residues: CASRNRGLVRNIQYF. For the CDR3, the DNA is TGTGCCAGCAGAAACAGGGGGCTAGTGAGAAACATTCAGTACTTC.

This clone was counted a few times. V and J are TRBV10-3 and TRBJ2-3; 14 nucleotides match TRBD2. Unmatched junction bases numbered 6, after V lost 11 bases and J lost 5 bases. Germline V CDR1 and CDR2: ENHRY, SYGVKD. The CDR3 extends over 14 amino acids. CDR3 loop: CASRLAGGQDTQYF. The CDR3 DNA reads TGTGCCTCCCGACTAGCGGGGGGGCAAGATACGCAGTATTTT.

This clone was observed a single time. The CDR3 region is CASSLSLTGDYGYTF. The CDR3 DNA reads as TGTGCCAGCAGTTTATCGTTAACGGGGGACTATGGCTACACCTTC. The gene calls are TRBV27 and TRBJ1-2; tentative D call: TRBD1 (5 bases). This CDR3 region has 15 residues. From germline, CDR1 is MNHEY and CDR2 SMNVEV (reference sequence). Trimming stripped 0 bases from V and 3 bases from J, with 11 bases between.

This clone turned up a few times. The chain uses TRBV4-1 and TRBJ2-3, with 11 bases matching TRBD2. V shed 1 base and J 1 base; nucleotides not matched to a gene: 7. The CDR3 is 18 amino acids. CDR1 MGHRA and CDR2 YSYEKL come from the germline V gene. CDR3 protein: CASSQVGQTSGGTDTQYF. The CDR3 DNA follows: TGCGCCAGCAGCCAAGTCGGCCAGACTAGCGGGGGCACAGATACGCAGTATTTT.

The rearrangement links TRBV7-2 to TRBJ2-1; TRBD2 might be the D (5 bases). In germline, CDR1 is SGHTA, CDR2 FQGNSA. The V end was cut by 1 base, the J end by 8 bases, with 9 bases between. The CDR3 runs to 13 residues. CDR3 DNA: TGTGCCAGCAGCTTAGTTTCCGGGGATGAGCAGTTCTTC. Translated, it gives CASSLVSGDEQFF.

The chain employs TRBV7-6 and TRBJ1-2; D possibly corresponds to TRBD1 (6 bases). Germline assignment: CDR1 SGHVS and CDR2 FNYEAQ. The CDR3 sequence is 14 residues long. V shed 1 base and J shed 7 bases, with 13 bases lying between them. CDR3 DNA sequence: TGTGCCAGCAGCTTAGAGCTGGGGGCGCGTGGCTACACCTTC. Its protein is CASSLELGARGYTF. Complete variable domain (other parts from reference TRBV7-6 and TRBJ1-2): GAGVSQSPRYKVTKRGQDVALRCDPISGHVSLYWYRQALGQGPEFLTYFNYEAQQDKSGLPNDRFSAERPEGSISTLTIQRTEQRDSAMYRCASSLELGARGYTFGSGTRLTVV.

This chain uses TRBV5-4 with TRBJ2-2, with 12 bases identical to TRBD1. V gave up 3 bases and J gave up 5 bases; unmatched junction bases: 5. Germline CDR1 and CDR2: SGHNT and YYREEE (reference sequence). The CDR3 is 16 amino acids. The CDR3 sequence is CASSSGQGAGTGELFF. CDR3 coding DNA: TGTGCCAGCAGCTCGGGACAGGGGGCCGGTACCGGGGAGCTGTTTTTT.